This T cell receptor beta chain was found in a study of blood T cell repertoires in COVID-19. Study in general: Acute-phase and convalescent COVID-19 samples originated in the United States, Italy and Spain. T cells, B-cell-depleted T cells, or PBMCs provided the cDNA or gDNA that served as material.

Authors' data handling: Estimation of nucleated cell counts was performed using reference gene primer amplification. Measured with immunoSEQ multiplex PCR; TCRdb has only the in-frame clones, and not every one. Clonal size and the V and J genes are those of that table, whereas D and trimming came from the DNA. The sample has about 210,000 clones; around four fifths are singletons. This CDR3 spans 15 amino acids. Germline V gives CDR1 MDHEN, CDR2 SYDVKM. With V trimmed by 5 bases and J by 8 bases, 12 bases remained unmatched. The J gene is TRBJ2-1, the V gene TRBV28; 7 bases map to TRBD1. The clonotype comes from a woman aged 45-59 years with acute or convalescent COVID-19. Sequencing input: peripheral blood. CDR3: CASSADRVISDEQFF. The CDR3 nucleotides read TGTGCCAGCAGTGCTGACAGGGTTATTTCGGATGAGCAGTTCTTC.